Presented here are 14 T cell receptor beta chains from one specimen sequenced in a study of neurological immune-mediated disorders. TCRdb called the 5' RACE reads again in MiXCR, with one record for every CDR3 protein. The sample has 60,000 or so distinct CDR3 sequences; 3% to 4% are singletons. Sequenced sample: PBMCs. The receptor set was obtained from a woman aged 60-75 years with multiple sclerosis.

The rearrangement links TRBV25-1 to TRBJ2-4; 14 bases map to TRBD2. This CDR3 spans 15 amino acids. J lost 10 bases, V lost 11 bases, and 13 bases had no gene match. Germline V gene lookup returns CDR1 MGHDK and CDR2 SYGVNS. The CDR3, as DNA: TGTGCCGAGACCGGGACTAGCGGGAGTATTGAAATTCAGTACTTC. It specifies CAETGTSGSIEIQYF.

V and J are TRBV2 and TRBJ1-6; 9 bases are a match to TRBD1. Per the germline V gene, CDR1 is SNHLY and CDR2 is FYNNEI. Trimming took 3 bases from V and 8 from J; bases not matched to a gene: 11. This CDR3 region has 17 residues. CDR3 sequence (DNA): TGTGCCAGCAGTGAGAAAGGACAGGGGAGTGGTTATTCACCCCTCCACTTT. It is translated as CASSEKGQGSGYSPLHF.

This clonotype was observed at least ten times. The J gene is TRBJ2-6, the V gene TRBV10-3; 9 bases line up with TRBD2. With 4 bases clipped from V and 0 bases from J, the junction kept 4 bases outside the gene matches. The CDR3 contains 17 residues. The germline V gene has CDR1 ENHRY and CDR2 SYGVKD. The CDR3 DNA reads as TGTGCCATCAGTGCGGGACTAGCTTTCTCTGGGGCCAACGTCCTGACTTTC. It translates to CAISAGLAFSGANVLTF.

Worth noting for this clonotype: This may be a read error: a much more frequent sequence differs by one nucleotide. This chain uses TRBV7-3 with TRBJ1-6, with 7 bases lining up with TRBD1. Per the germline V gene, CDR1 is SGHTA and CDR2 is FQGTGA. The CDR3 contains 15 residues. Trimming cost V 2 bases and J 7 bases; bases outside gene matches: 5. As DNA, the CDR3 is TGTGCCAGCAGCTTAGGCGGGACAGAGAATTCACCCCTCCACTTT. Amino acid sequence: CASSLGGTENSPLHF.

This clonotype was seen at least ten times. The chain employs TRBV7-2 and TRBJ2-7, with TRBD2 as a possible D gene (5 bases). V was shortened by 4 bases and J by 4 bases, with 11 bases between the two germline ends. Looked up from germline, CDR1 is SGHTA and CDR2 is FQGNSA. CDR3 size: 13 residues. The CDR3 DNA reads as TGTGCCAGCAGCTCTTCAAGCGGATACGAGCAGTACTTC. Translating gives CASSSSSGYEQYF.

This clonotype was counted many times. The chain couples TRBV27 to TRBJ1-1; weak D call: TRBD1 (5 bases). Germline V CDR1 and CDR2: MNHEY, SMNVEV (reference sequence). V dropped 4 bases and J dropped 5 bases, with 11 bases sitting between them. The CDR3 consists of 13 residues. CDR3 coding DNA: TGTGCCAGCAGTTGGGGGGTAGTTACTGAAGCTTTCTTT. This translates into CASSWGVVTEAFF.

This clonotype was counted at least ten times. The J gene is TRBJ1-4, the V gene TRBV20-1; 8 bases are a match to TRBD1. This CDR3 contains 14 residues. Germline CDR1 DFQATT, CDR2 SNEGSKA (reference sequence). The J segment lost 3 bases and the V segment lost 6 bases, leaving 6 bases of the junction unmatched. CDR3 region: CSAPGGEANEKLFF. CDR3 DNA: TGCAGTGCCCCAGGGGGCGAGGCTAATGAAAAACTGTTTTTT.

This clonotype has a count of ten or more. The gene calls are TRBV7-3 and TRBJ2-3; perhaps TRBD2 as D (7 bases). Germline values: CDR1 SGHTA, CDR2 FQGTGA. Trimming left V 5 bases short and J 4 bases short, with 13 bases between. This CDR3 contains 14 residues. The CDR3, as DNA: TGTGCCAGCAGCACAGGGACTACGCCAGATACGCAGTATTTT. Translated, it gives CASSTGTTPDTQYF.

In this sample, this clonotype turned up many times. This chain joins TRBV28 and TRBJ2-7; 9 nucleotides agree with TRBD1. This CDR3 region has 15 residues. Per the germline V gene, CDR1 is MDHEN and CDR2 is SYDVKM. Unmatched junction bases numbered 14, after V lost 6 bases and J lost 8 bases. The CDR3 DNA is TGTGCCAGCAGACTGCCCGGGACAGGGACCCAGAAGCAGTACTTC. Protein product: CASRLPGTGTQKQYF.

Of note for this clonotype: Given the absence of the conserved phenylalanine or tryptophan at the CDR3 end, a read error is likely. The chain uses TRBV20-1 and TRBJ1-1; TRBD1 might be the D (6 bases). V was trimmed by 1 base and J by 2 bases, leaving 11 bases between them. The CDR3 contains 14 residues. Germline V gene lookup returns CDR1 DFQATT and CDR2 SNEGSKA (reference sequence). In nucleotides, the CDR3 is TGCAGTGCTAGAGCGCGGGGGCGTAACACTGAAGCTTTCAAT. Residues: CSARARGRNTEAFN.

This clonotype was counted ten times or more. The chain has TRBV5-1 and TRBJ2-1; a weak D match, TRBD2 (6 bases). The CDR3 spans 14 residues. Germline V gives CDR1 SGHRS, CDR2 YFSETQ. Deletions cut 2 bases from V and 6 bases from J, with 12 bases between. The CDR3 DNA reads as TGCGCCAGCAGCTTTTCGATGGGGGGCAATGAGCAGTTCTTC. This encodes CASSFSMGGNEQFF. The entire variable domain, with the rest obtained from reference TRBV5-1 and TRBJ2-1, is as follows: KAGVTQTPRYLIKTRGQQVTLSCSPISGHRSVSWYQQTPGQGLQFLFEYFSETQRNKGNFPGRFSGRQFSNSRSEMNVSTLELGDSALYLCASSFSMGGNEQFFGPGTRLTVL.

This clonotype showed up many times. This chain connects TRBV10-2 to TRBJ2-5; TRBD2 matches at 8 bases. Germline V gives CDR1 WSHSY, CDR2 SAAADI. The length of the CDR3 is 20 residues. V was pared by 8 bases and J by 1 base, with 24 bases of the junction left unmatched. CDR3 in DNA: TGCGCCAGCCTAAAAAACGGGGGGGCCTCAAGAGGAGTTATCCAAGAGACCCAGTACTTC. As protein: CASLKNGGASRGVIQETQYF.

The table lists this clonotype with many counts. This chain joins TRBV12-5 and TRBJ1-1; D not certain. Germline CDR1 LGHNT, CDR2 FRNRAP. This CDR3 comprises 13 residues. Trimming took off 7 bases at V and 1 base at J, with 10 bases between the two ends. CDR3 DNA sequence: TGTGCTAGTGACTCCAGAGGGAACACTGAAGCTTTCTTT. Translated, it gives CASDSRGNTEAFF. Variable domain in full (rest from reference TRBV12-5 and TRBJ1-1): DARVTQTPRHKVTEMGQEVTMRCQPILGHNTVFWYRQTMMQGLELLAYFRNRAPLDDSGMPKDRFSAEMPDATLATLKIQPSEPRDSAVYFCASDSRGNTEAFFGQGTRLTVV.

At least ten counts were recorded for this clonotype. This chain links TRBV6-6 with TRBJ1-1, with D hard to call. The V and J ends lost 0 bases and 6 bases respectively, with 8 bases between them. Germline V gene sequence: CDR1 MNHNY, CDR2 SVGAGI (reference sequence). This CDR3 has 13 amino acids. The CDR3 DNA reads as TGTGCCAGCAGTTACTCGAGCCCAGCTGAAGCTTTCTTT. As protein: CASSYSSPAEAFF.